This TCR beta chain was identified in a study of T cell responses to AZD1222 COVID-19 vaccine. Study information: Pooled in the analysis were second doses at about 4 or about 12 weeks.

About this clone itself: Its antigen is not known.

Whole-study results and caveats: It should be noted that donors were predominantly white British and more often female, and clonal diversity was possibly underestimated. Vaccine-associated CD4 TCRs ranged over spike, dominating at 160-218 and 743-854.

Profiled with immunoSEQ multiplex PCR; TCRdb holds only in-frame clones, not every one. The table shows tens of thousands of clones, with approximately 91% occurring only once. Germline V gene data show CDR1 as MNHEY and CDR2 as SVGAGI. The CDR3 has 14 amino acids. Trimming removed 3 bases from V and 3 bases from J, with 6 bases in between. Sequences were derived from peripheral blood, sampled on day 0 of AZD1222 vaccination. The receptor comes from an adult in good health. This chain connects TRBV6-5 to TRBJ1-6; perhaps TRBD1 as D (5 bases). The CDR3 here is CASSYQGYNSPLHF. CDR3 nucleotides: TGTGCCAGCAGTTATCAGGGCTATAATTCACCCCTCCACTTT.